The entry that follows covers one T cell receptor beta chain sequence. Its target is unknown. Given a much more abundant clone one base away, this may be a read error. The source of the sample is a study of molecular identifiers for immune sequencing clone quantification. Study-level points and caveats: Barcodes shared by identical TCR molecules could lead to underestimated sizes of highly expanded clones.

The germline CDR1 and CDR2 sequences are SEHNR and FQNEAQ (reference sequence). The CDR3 covers 13 residues. TCRdb called the PCR reads again in MiXCR, with one record for every CDR3 protein. The table lists 460,000 or so distinct CDR3 sequences, around a fifth of them singletons. Naive CD8 T cells were FACS-sorted by CD8+CD4-CCR7+CD45RA+ markers. The TCR originated in a human donor in good health. Some libraries in this study had Jurkat cell RNA spiked in. The source material was naive CD8+ T cells from blood, with Jurkat cell RNA spiked in. Subset specified: FACS-sorted CD8+CD4-CCR7+CD45RA+ naive T cells. The V gene is TRBV7-9, the J gene TRBJ1-1; 9 nucleotides align to TRBD1. The CDR3 sequence is CAGSSGQGNEAFF. In nucleotides, the CDR3 is TGTGCCGGCAGCTCGGGACAGGGAAATGAAGCTTTCTTT.